What follows is one T cell receptor beta chain and its context. This entry belongs to a study of blood T cell repertoires in COVID-19. Study-wide context: Samples of COVID-19 (acute and convalescent) were obtained from the United States, Italy and Spain.

Methods used by the authors: From reference gene primer amplification, estimates of nucleated cell counts were derived. Measured with immunoSEQ multiplex PCR; TCRdb has only the in-frame clones, and not every one. That table supplies the V and J calls and clone size; D and trimming were determined from the DNA. The sample records around 70,000 clones, roughly 87% being singletons. V gave up 4 bases and J gave up 7 bases; unmatched junction bases: 12. This CDR3 comprises 17 residues. Germline V gives CDR1 SGHTA, CDR2 FQGNSA. The chain links TRBV7-2 to TRBJ2-1; 11 positions match TRBD2. The clonotype originates from a man in his fifties or sixties with active COVID-19. The specimen sequenced was peripheral blood. The CDR3 protein is CASSSYSTSGKGNEQFF. CDR3 DNA: TGTGCCAGCAGCTCATACTCGACTAGCGGGAAGGGTAATGAGCAGTTCTTC.